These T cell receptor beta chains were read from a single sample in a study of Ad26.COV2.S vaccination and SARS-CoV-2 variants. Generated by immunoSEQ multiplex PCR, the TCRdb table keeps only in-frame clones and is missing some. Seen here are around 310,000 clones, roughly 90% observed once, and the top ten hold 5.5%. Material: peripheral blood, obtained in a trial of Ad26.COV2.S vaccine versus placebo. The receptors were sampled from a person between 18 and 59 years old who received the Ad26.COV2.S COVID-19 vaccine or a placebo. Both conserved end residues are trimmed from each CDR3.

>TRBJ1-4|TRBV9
ASSLTGQKNEKLF
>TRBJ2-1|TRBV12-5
ASGSLAGGTNEQF
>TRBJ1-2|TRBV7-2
ASSLDPLGGNYGYT
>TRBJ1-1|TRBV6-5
ASRMTGTREAF
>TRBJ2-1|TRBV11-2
ASSIRDIYNEQF
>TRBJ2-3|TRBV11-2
ASSLNTADTQY
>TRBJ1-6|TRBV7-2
ASSLGSGASYNSPLH
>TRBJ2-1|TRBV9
ASSVIAGGTHEQF
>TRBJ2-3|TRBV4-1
ASSQDAPWGQY
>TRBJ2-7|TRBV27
ASSLSRSSYEQY
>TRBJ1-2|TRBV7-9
ASSQQGNYGYT
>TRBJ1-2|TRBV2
ASGVVPGQGHYGYT
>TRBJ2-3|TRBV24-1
ATSDRVGDTQY
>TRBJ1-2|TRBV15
ATSRDRGLEGYT
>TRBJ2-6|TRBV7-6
ASSSTGGAGANVLT
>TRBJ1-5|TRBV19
ASRTGLSNQPQH
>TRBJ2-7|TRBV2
ASRALQGQSYEQY
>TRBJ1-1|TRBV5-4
ASSSKGVMWNTEAF
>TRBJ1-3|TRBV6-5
ASSSGLGGNTIY
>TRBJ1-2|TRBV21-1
ASSPGPEGHGYT
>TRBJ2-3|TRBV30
AWSTGLADTQY
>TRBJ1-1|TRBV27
ARPQGSVTEAF
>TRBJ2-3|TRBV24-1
ATAPGQVPDTQY
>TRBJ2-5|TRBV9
ASSVGSPGTQY
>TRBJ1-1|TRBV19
ASSIGQYSGTEAF
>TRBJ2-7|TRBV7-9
ASSALYEQY
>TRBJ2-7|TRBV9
ASSGGVLSYEQY
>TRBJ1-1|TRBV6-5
ASSSGTGSEAF
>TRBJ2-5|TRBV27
ASRVGGEETQY
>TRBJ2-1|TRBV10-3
AISELTSVDEQF
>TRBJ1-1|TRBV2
ASSGSSLNTEAF
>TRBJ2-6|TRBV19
ASSIIGRGSGANVLT
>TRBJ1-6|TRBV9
ASSVGQGLNVPLH
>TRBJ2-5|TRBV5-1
ASSRSLAGGQETQY
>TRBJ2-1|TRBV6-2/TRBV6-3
ASSSLFSRTIREEQF
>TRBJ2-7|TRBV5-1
ASRAGTGPYEQY
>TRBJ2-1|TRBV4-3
ASSQDLYDEQF
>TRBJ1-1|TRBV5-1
ASSLGGSFEAF
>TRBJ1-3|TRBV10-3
AISEAPAGPAGNTIY
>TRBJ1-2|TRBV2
ASRGAQGPMGGYT
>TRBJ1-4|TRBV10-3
AIRWETNEKLF
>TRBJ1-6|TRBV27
ASSIDRGNSPLH
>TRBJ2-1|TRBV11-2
ASSYGLAGGKGDNEQF
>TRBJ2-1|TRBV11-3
ASHDGGGYNEQF
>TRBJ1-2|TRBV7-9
ASSSGEGQRSPYGYT
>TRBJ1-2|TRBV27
ASSPLTGTGAPSGYGYT
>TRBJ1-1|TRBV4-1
ASSQDGAANTEAF
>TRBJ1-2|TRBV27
ASSPGTVYGYT
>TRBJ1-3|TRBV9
ASSGTGGSGNTIY